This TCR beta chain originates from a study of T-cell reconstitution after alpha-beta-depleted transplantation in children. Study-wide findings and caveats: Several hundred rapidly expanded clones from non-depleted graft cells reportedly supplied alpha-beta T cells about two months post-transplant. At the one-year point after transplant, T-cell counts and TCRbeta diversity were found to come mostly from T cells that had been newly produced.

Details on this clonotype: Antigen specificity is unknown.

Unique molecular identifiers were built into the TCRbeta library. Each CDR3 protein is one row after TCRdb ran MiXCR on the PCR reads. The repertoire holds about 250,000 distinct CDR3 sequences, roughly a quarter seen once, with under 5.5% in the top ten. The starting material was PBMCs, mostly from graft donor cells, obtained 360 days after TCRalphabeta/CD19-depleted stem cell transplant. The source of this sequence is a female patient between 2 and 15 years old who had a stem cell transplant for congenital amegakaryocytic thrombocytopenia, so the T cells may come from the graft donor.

The CDR3 region has the DNA TGCAGTGCTAGAGATCCGACAGGGACCCTACAAGAGACCCAGTACTTC. As protein: CSARDPTGTLQETQYF. V is TRBV20-1 and J is TRBJ2-5, with 7 bases lining up with TRBD1. Germline assignment: CDR1 DFQATT and CDR2 SNEGSKA (reference sequence). Trimming cost V 0 bases and J 2 bases; bases outside gene matches: 9. The CDR3 has 16 amino acids.